The rows below give T cell receptor beta chains drawn from one sample of a study of T-cell reconstitution after alpha-beta-depleted transplantation in children. A single record per CDR3 protein comes from TCRdb applying MiXCR to the PCR reads. The table shows about a million distinct CDR3 sequences, with roughly 29% occurring only once. The sequences come from PBMCs, mostly from graft donor cells, collected 360 days after TCRalphabeta/CD19-depleted stem cell transplant. Receptor source: a boy under two years old who had a stem cell transplant for SCID, so the T cells may come from the graft donor. Each CDR3 is given with its conserved first and last residue. The order of the fields is V gene, J gene, CDR3 protein.

v_call: TRBV13; j_call: TRBJ2-7; cdr3_aa: CASSVWGLRSPYF
v_call: TRBV12-3/TRBV12-4; j_call: TRBJ2-7; cdr3_aa: CASSLTAGTYEQYF
v_call: TRBV5-1; j_call: TRBJ2-5; cdr3_aa: CASSLWRVSDRVETQYF
v_call: TRBV24-1; j_call: TRBJ1-2; cdr3_aa: CATSGTKGPDGYTF
v_call: TRBV4-1; j_call: TRBJ2-5; cdr3_aa: CASSRQEGETQYF
v_call: TRBV7-8; j_call: TRBJ2-1; cdr3_aa: CASSSGRGAYYNEQFF
v_call: TRBV20-1; j_call: TRBJ2-5; cdr3_aa: CSARDPWTETQYF
v_call: TRBV5-1; j_call: TRBJ1-2; cdr3_aa: CASSLSTGGPDGYTF
v_call: TRBV12-3/TRBV12-4; j_call: TRBJ2-1; cdr3_aa: CASSLSGHEQFF
v_call: TRBV4-1; j_call: TRBJ1-1; cdr3_aa: CASSQDRRPGEAFF
v_call: TRBV28; j_call: TRBJ2-7; cdr3_aa: CASTWGGSQYF
v_call: TRBV4-1; j_call: TRBJ1-6; cdr3_aa: CASSQGGHIKGSSYNSPLHF
v_call: TRBV5-1; j_call: TRBJ1-2; cdr3_aa: CASSWDSPNYGYTF
v_call: TRBV28; j_call: TRBJ2-7; cdr3_aa: CASNGGASYEQYF
v_call: TRBV5-1; j_call: TRBJ2-5; cdr3_aa: CASARVQETQYF
v_call: TRBV28; j_call: TRBJ2-5; cdr3_aa: CASRRLADYQETQYF
v_call: TRBV12-3/TRBV12-4; j_call: TRBJ1-2; cdr3_aa: CASRDDGTGVGYTF
v_call: TRBV14; j_call: TRBJ1-4; cdr3_aa: CASSQEFGGAGTLEKLFF
v_call: TRBV2; j_call: TRBJ1-2; cdr3_aa: CASSELLGKTNYGYTF
v_call: TRBV20-1; j_call: TRBJ2-2; cdr3_aa: CSANRESNTGELFF
v_call: TRBV6-1; j_call: TRBJ1-2; cdr3_aa: CASSDLGARGYTF
v_call: TRBV28; j_call: TRBJ2-1; cdr3_aa: CASSFRRGFYNEQFF
v_call: TRBV20-1; j_call: TRBJ2-3; cdr3_aa: CSASASGLGTDTQYF
v_call: TRBV11-1; j_call: TRBJ1-5; cdr3_aa: CASSIGLEQPQHF
v_call: TRBV5-1; j_call: TRBJ2-1; cdr3_aa: CASSLYSAGEVNEQFF
v_call: TRBV20-1; j_call: TRBJ2-3; cdr3_aa: CSASGGFSTDTQYF
v_call: TRBV29-1; j_call: TRBJ2-7; cdr3_aa: CSAGGVYEQYF
v_call: TRBV4-3; j_call: TRBJ2-1; cdr3_aa: CASSPFPSGGYNEQFF
v_call: TRBV18; j_call: TRBJ2-3; cdr3_aa: CASSPQGGLTSTDTQYF